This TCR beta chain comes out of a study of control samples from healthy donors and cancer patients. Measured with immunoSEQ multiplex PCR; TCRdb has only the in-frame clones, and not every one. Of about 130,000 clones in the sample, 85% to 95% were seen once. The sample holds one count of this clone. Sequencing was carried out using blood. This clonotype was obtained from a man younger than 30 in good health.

CDR3 coding DNA: TGTGCCTGGAGTGTCGGGGGGTACAATGAGCAGTTCTTC. It translates to CAWSVGGYNEQFF. The V gene is TRBV30, the J gene TRBJ2-1; 7 positions agree with TRBD2. The CDR3 sequence is 13 residues long. With V trimmed by 0 bases and J by 4 bases, 0 bases remained unmatched. Germline V gene data show CDR1 as GTSNPN and CDR2 as SVGIG (reference sequence).